This paragraph covers one T cell receptor beta chain sequence. Its target antigen remains unknown. No much larger clonotype is one base removed from it; base qualities were not supplied. Participants in the prospective study were enrolled through a virtual design, were aged about 18 to 100 years, and lived in about 25 United States geographic areas. To assign participants to cohorts, the prospective study relied on clinical history that participants themselves reported in a screening survey and a study questionnaire. Recovered participants in ImmuneRACE Cohort 3 were defined as having two consecutive negative NP/OP PCR tests, clearance from a healthcare professional, or resolution of symptoms. In the prospective study, mobile phlebotomists collected whole blood, serum and a nasopharyngeal or oropharyngeal swab from each participant. Prospective study participants could optionally give additional blood draws and questionnaires over an approximately 2-month period. Before DNA extraction, blood samples from the prospective study were shipped at room temperature or frozen.

TCRbeta CDR3 regions were amplified from genomic DNA using the immunoSEQ Assay, a bias-controlled multiplex PCR. On the study's bioinformatics: Nucleated cell counts per sample were estimated from amplification of reference gene primers within the assay. To quantify the absolute abundance of each unique TCRbeta CDR3 rearrangement, sequence reads were collapsed and filtered. For each sample, productive Simpson clonality was calculated as the square root of Simpson's diversity index across productive rearrangements. Drawn from immuneACCESS, this table holds only the in-frame rearrangements with V and J called that TCRdb kept. Clones are partly lost; checked studies trace under half to an unresolved V gene and leave the rest unexplained. The DNA was the basis for D and trimming; V, J and clone size are from that table. In this sample the table shows 150,000 or so clones, approximately 82% of which occur a single time. The ten most abundant clones make up 18% of the sample.

This sample was taken from a study of blood T cell repertoires in COVID-19 (dated by TCRdb to about 2020). Context from the whole study: Samples covering the acute and convalescent phases of COVID-19 were provided by collaborators in the United States, Italy and Spain. The prospective study material was composed of cDNA or gDNA derived from T cells, B-cell-depleted T cells, or PBMCs. The dataset comprised deeply sampled blood TCRbeta repertoires from subjects exposed to, actively infected with, or recovered from COVID-19. The repertoires were made available in a free public database intended to serve as a resource for research on the immune response to SARS-CoV-2. Samples were obtained from the ongoing ImmuneRACE study (first 160 participants) and from 950 to 1,500 subjects provided by 6 global collaborators. The sample metadata nearly always contained a de-identified subject ID, COVID-19 status, age in years and sex. Where available, HLA class I and class II types were taken from metadata supplied by the sample provider and were not determined by assay-based typing.

The germline ends are 5 bases apart after V is trimmed by 4 bases and J by 5 bases. The CDR3 starts with the cysteine, ends with the phenylalanine, and has 11 residues. Only CDR3 DNA remains: 33 bases, in frame from the first base. CDR1 and CDR2 were assigned from the germline V gene as KGHSH and LQKENI. Beyond this particular receptor, the publication reports: How much clinical and demographic metadata was included differed by source and by participant, and the metadata was provided uncurated.

This TCR was recovered from a man aged 55 to 70 who had recovered from COVID-19. The receptor chain draws on TRBV18 and TRBJ1-1, with no reliable assignment of the D segment. Sample: PBMCs or T cells enriched from blood (not recorded which). The CDR3 corresponds to CASSQRTEAFF. In nucleotide form, the sequence is TGTGCCAGCTCACAGAGGACTGAAGCTTTCTTT.